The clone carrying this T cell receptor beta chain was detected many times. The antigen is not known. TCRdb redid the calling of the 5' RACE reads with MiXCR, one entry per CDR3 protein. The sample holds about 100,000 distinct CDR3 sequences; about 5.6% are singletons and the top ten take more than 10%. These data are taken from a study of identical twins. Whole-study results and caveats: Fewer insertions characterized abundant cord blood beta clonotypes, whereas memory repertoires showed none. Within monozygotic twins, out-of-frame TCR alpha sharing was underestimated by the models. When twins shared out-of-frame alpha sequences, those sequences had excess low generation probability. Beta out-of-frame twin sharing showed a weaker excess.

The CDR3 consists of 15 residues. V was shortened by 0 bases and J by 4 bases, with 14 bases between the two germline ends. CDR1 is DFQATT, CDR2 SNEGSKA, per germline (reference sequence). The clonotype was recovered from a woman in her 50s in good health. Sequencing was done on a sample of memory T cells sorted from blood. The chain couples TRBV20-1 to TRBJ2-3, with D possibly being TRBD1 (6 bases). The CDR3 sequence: CSARDPYRVADTQYF. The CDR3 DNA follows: TGCAGTGCTAGAGATCCTTACAGGGTGGCAGATACGCAGTATTTT.